These T cell receptor beta chains were read from a single sample in a study of STAT3 mutations in large granular lymphocyte leukemia. Sequencing was performed with immunoSEQ multiplex PCR; in TCRdb, only in-frame clones are kept and a portion is missing. The sample carries some 10,000 clones, over 75% recorded once. Sequenced input: peripheral blood mononuclear cells. The receptors here all came from an older man with T-cell large granular lymphocyte leukemia. Some clones in this sample may be carry-over from other donors' samples. Both conserved end residues are part of each CDR3. The D gene is left open where the match is weak.

cdr3_aa d_call v_call
CASGQGKGYEQYF TRBD1 TRBV9
CASSSPGVSSPLHF - TRBV27
CASSPGLTQETQYF - TRBV7-9
CAWRRGGYTF - TRBV30
CASSLVGAGGETQYF - TRBV7-8
CASSLVGLAGASTDTQYF TRBD2 TRBV7-2
CASTYLGDGSTDTQYF - TRBV11-2
CASRGTGNYEQYF TRBD1 TRBV5-4
CASSQAEGENYGYTF - TRBV4-2
CASSFRPPQENTEAFF - TRBV7-9
CASRDQLGVAYEQYF - TRBV18
CSVAGGGNEKLFF TRBD1 TRBV29-1
CATSRGPYNEQFF - TRBV15
CASSGQELDQPQHF TRBD1 TRBV18
CASSFVGALYEQYF - TRBV7-9